This T cell receptor beta chain emerged from a study of shared clonotypes between healthy human individuals. Study-wide background: CD8 memory received one plate per donor, CD8 naive two, CD4 memory three and CD4 naive three. Study results and limitations: A few donors showed sharing of approximately 4.7% of naive CD4 clonotypes.

A remark on this clone: Its antigen is currently unknown.

Measured with immunoSEQ multiplex PCR; TCRdb has only the in-frame clones, and not every one. The sample shows roughly 660,000 clones, 80% to 95% of them seen only once. Unmatched junction bases numbered 17, after V lost 4 bases and J lost 6 bases. Per germline, CDR1 WNHNN and CDR2 SYGVQD (reference sequence). This CDR3 has 18 amino acids. The V and J genes are TRBV10-1 and TRBJ2-4; the match to TRBD2 covers 8 bases. Sequences were obtained from memory CD8+ T cells from PBMCs. The subset here: CD45RO+ cells pooled with CCR7-negative TemRA cells. The TCR sequence derives from a man aged 18 to 29 in good health. Some clones in this sample may be carry-over from other donors' samples. The CDR3 DNA follows: TGCGCCAGCAGTGGTGAGGACCACGGCCGGGGGGGGATAAACATTCAGTACTTC. It encodes CASSGEDHGRGGINIQYF.